This T cell receptor (beta chain) was profiled in a study of blood T cell repertoires in COVID-19. For the study at large: Material from acute and convalescent COVID-19 was sourced from the United States, Italy and Spain. Sample material is recorded as cDNA or gDNA derived from T cells, B-cell-depleted T cells, or PBMCs.

Unmatched junction bases numbered 1, after V lost 8 bases and J lost 3 bases. The CDR3 is 12 residues long. Original analysis: The authors estimated nucleated cell counts from reference gene primer amplification. The protocol was immunoSEQ multiplex PCR, while the TCRdb copy is restricted to in-frame clones and leaves out a portion. The V and J calls and the clone size are those of that table, but D and trimming were determined from the DNA. The sample lists 290,000 or so clones, about 88% occurring once. The genes are TRBV12-3 or TRBV12-4 and TRBJ1-5; 7 nucleotides align to TRBD1. The sequencing input was peripheral blood. This sequence was found in a man aged 65-85 years with acute or convalescent COVID-19. CDR3 in amino acids: CASGQVNQPQHF. The CDR3 DNA reads TGTGCCAGCGGACAGGTCAATCAGCCCCAGCATTTT.